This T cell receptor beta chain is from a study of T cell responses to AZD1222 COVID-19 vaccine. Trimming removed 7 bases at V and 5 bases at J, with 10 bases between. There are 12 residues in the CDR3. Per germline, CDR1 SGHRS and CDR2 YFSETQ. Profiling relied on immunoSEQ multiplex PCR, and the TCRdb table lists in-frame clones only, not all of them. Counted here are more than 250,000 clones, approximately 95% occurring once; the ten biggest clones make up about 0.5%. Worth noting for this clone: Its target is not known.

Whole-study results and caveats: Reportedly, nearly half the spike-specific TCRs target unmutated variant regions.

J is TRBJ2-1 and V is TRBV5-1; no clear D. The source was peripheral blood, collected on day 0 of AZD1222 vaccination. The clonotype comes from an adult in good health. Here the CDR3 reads CASGPLNNEQFF. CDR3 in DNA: TGCGCCAGCGGGCCTCTGAACAATGAGCAGTTCTTC.